A selection of T cell receptor beta chains follows, all from one sample in a study of CD8+ T cells in alopecia areata. The assay was immunoSEQ multiplex PCR, and TCRdb's table has in-frame clones only and misses some. The table records around 190,000 clones, roughly three fifths of them present only once. The source material was CD4+ T cells sorted from blood, sampled at week 4, from a patient treated with tofacitinib. These receptors were collected from a human donor with alopecia areata. Each CDR3 is given with its conserved first and last residue. Fields, in order: V gene, clone size, J gene, D gene, CDR3 DNA, CDR3 protein. The D gene is left open where the match is weak. Clone size is stated in some rows and not others, as once, few, many or a class when expanded.

v_call: TRBV11-2
clone_size: -
j_call: TRBJ1-2
d_call: -
cdr3_nt: TGTGCCAGCAGCTTAGATTGGGGGGCACAGGGCTACACCTTC
cdr3_aa: CASSLDWGAQGYTF

v_call: TRBV6-5
clone_size: -
j_call: TRBJ1-5
d_call: -
cdr3_nt: TGTGCCAGCAGTTACGGCCGATTCAATCAGCCCCAGCATTTT
cdr3_aa: CASSYGRFNQPQHF

v_call: TRBV11-2
clone_size: -
j_call: TRBJ2-1
d_call: TRBD2
cdr3_nt: TGTGCCAGCAGCCCCCCTTTAGCGGGAGTAAGGAATGAGCAGTTCTTC
cdr3_aa: CASSPPLAGVRNEQFF

v_call: TRBV27
clone_size: -
j_call: TRBJ1-2
d_call: TRBD1
cdr3_nt: TGTGCCAGCAGTTCGACAGGGGGCGACTATGGCTACACCTTC
cdr3_aa: CASSSTGGDYGYTF

v_call: TRBV19
clone_size: many
j_call: TRBJ2-3
d_call: -
cdr3_nt: TGTGCCAGTAATTCAGGGTGGACCACAGATACGCAGTATTTT
cdr3_aa: CASNSGWTTDTQYF

v_call: TRBV30
clone_size: -
j_call: TRBJ2-7
d_call: -
cdr3_nt: TGTGCCTGGGGGCAGAGACCCTACGAGCAGTACTTC
cdr3_aa: CAWGQRPYEQYF

v_call: TRBV2
clone_size: -
j_call: TRBJ1-2
d_call: -
cdr3_nt: TGTGCCAGCAGTGAAGAGAACTATGGCTACACCTTC
cdr3_aa: CASSEENYGYTF

v_call: TRBV11-2
clone_size: -
j_call: TRBJ1-1
d_call: -
cdr3_nt: TGTGCCAGCAGCTTAATTTCCGTGAAGGCTGAAGCTTTCTTT
cdr3_aa: CASSLISVKAEAFF

v_call: TRBV30
clone_size: -
j_call: TRBJ1-1
d_call: -
cdr3_nt: TGTGCCTGGAACCCCATTGAGCTCACTGAAGCTTTCTTT
cdr3_aa: CAWNPIELTEAFF

v_call: TRBV7-9
clone_size: -
j_call: TRBJ1-5
d_call: -
cdr3_nt: TGTGCCAGCAGCTTAAACTCGCCGGGAGCGCCCCAGCATTTT
cdr3_aa: CASSLNSPGAPQHF

v_call: TRBV20-1
clone_size: -
j_call: TRBJ2-5
d_call: -
cdr3_nt: TGCAGTGCTGGTGGACGAGAGACCCAGTACTTC
cdr3_aa: CSAGGRETQYF

v_call: TRBV29-1
clone_size: -
j_call: TRBJ2-1
d_call: -
cdr3_nt: TGCAGCGTTGGGTCTAGGACCCCACCCTACAATGAGCAGTTCTTC
cdr3_aa: CSVGSRTPPYNEQFF

v_call: TRBV30
clone_size: -
j_call: TRBJ2-3
d_call: -
cdr3_nt: TGTGCCTGGAGAAGGTATTCCACAGATACGCAGTATTTT
cdr3_aa: CAWRRYSTDTQYF

v_call: TRBV6-1
clone_size: -
j_call: TRBJ2-3
d_call: TRBD2
cdr3_nt: TGTGCCAGCAGTGATGGGACTAAGGGCACAGATACGCAGTATTTT
cdr3_aa: CASSDGTKGTDTQYF

v_call: TRBV29-1
clone_size: -
j_call: TRBJ2-7
d_call: -
cdr3_nt: TGCAGCGCGGAGGGGGGTTCCTACGAGCAGTACTTC
cdr3_aa: CSAEGGSYEQYF

v_call: TRBV6-6
clone_size: -
j_call: TRBJ2-1
d_call: -
cdr3_nt: TGTGCCAGCAGTATCATCAATGAGCAGTTCTTC
cdr3_aa: CASSIINEQFF

v_call: TRBV13
clone_size: few
j_call: TRBJ2-1
d_call: -
cdr3_nt: TGTGCCAGCAGCTTAGAACTTTCGAAGCAGTTCTTC
cdr3_aa: CASSLELSKQFF

v_call: TRBV29-1
clone_size: -
j_call: TRBJ1-1
d_call: -
cdr3_nt: TGCAGCGTTGCGGCGGCGATGAACACTGAAGCTTTCTTT
cdr3_aa: CSVAAAMNTEAFF

v_call: TRBV29-1
clone_size: once
j_call: TRBJ2-1
d_call: -
cdr3_nt: TGCAGCGCCTCCTGGAGCTCCTACAATGAGCAGTTCTTC
cdr3_aa: CSASWSSYNEQFF

v_call: TRBV28
clone_size: -
j_call: TRBJ2-2
d_call: TRBD1
cdr3_nt: TGTGCCAGCGAATATTCAAAGCAGGGGGTTTTTAATCCCGGGGAGCTGTTTTTT
cdr3_aa: CASEYSKQGVFNPGELFF

v_call: TRBV6-5
clone_size: -
j_call: TRBJ2-4
d_call: TRBD1
cdr3_nt: TGTGCCAGCAGTTACCAGACAGGGAGAAACATTCAGTACTTC
cdr3_aa: CASSYQTGRNIQYF

v_call: TRBV10-3
clone_size: many
j_call: TRBJ2-7
d_call: TRBD1
cdr3_nt: TGTGCCACGACAGGGGTTCACGAGCAGTACTTC
cdr3_aa: CATTGVHEQYF

v_call: TRBV19
clone_size: -
j_call: TRBJ2-1
d_call: TRBD2
cdr3_nt: TGTGCCAGTAGTATAGCTAGCGGGAGGTCGAGCAATGAGCAGTTCTTC
cdr3_aa: CASSIASGRSSNEQFF

v_call: TRBV6-6
clone_size: few
j_call: TRBJ2-2
d_call: -
cdr3_nt: TGTGCCAGCAGTACCAAGGGGGGTGCCGGGGAGCTGTTTTTT
cdr3_aa: CASSTKGGAGELFF

v_call: TRBV7-2
clone_size: once
j_call: TRBJ1-1
d_call: -
cdr3_nt: TGTGCCAGCAGCTTAGGTATCTCCTCGCCGAACACTGAAGCTTTCTTT
cdr3_aa: CASSLGISSPNTEAFF

v_call: TRBV5-4
clone_size: -
j_call: TRBJ2-2
d_call: -
cdr3_nt: TGTGCCAGCAGCTTGAGGCGGGACACCACCGGGGAGCTGTTTTTT
cdr3_aa: CASSLRRDTTGELFF

v_call: TRBV29-1
clone_size: -
j_call: TRBJ2-7
d_call: -
cdr3_nt: TGCAGCGTTCTACAGCGCGAGCAGTACTTC
cdr3_aa: CSVLQREQYF

v_call: TRBV7-2
clone_size: -
j_call: TRBJ1-1
d_call: -
cdr3_nt: TGTGCCAGCAGCTTAGGTCAGTATAAGACTGAAGCTTTCTTT
cdr3_aa: CASSLGQYKTEAFF

v_call: TRBV29-1
clone_size: -
j_call: TRBJ1-4
d_call: -
cdr3_nt: TGCAGCGTCCGGCAGGTGCGAAGTGAAAAACTGTTTTTT
cdr3_aa: CSVRQVRSEKLFF

v_call: TRBV29-1
clone_size: few
j_call: TRBJ2-1
d_call: TRBD1
cdr3_nt: TGCAGCGTTGAAAGGGACAGAGACAATGAGCAGTTCTTC
cdr3_aa: CSVERDRDNEQFF

v_call: TRBV5-1
clone_size: -
j_call: TRBJ2-7
d_call: -
cdr3_nt: TGCGCCAGCAGCTTGTCATCAGGGGTCTACGAGCAGTACTTC
cdr3_aa: CASSLSSGVYEQYF

v_call: TRBV5-1
clone_size: -
j_call: TRBJ2-3
d_call: -
cdr3_nt: TGCGCCAGCAGCTTGGAGGTTACGCAGTATTTT
cdr3_aa: CASSLEVTQYF

v_call: TRBV2
clone_size: few
j_call: TRBJ2-3
d_call: TRBD2
cdr3_nt: TGTGCCAGCGCCGGGGGGGAGGTCGGAGATACGCAGTATTTT
cdr3_aa: CASAGGEVGDTQYF

v_call: TRBV21-1
clone_size: -
j_call: TRBJ2-3
d_call: -
cdr3_nt: TGTGCCAGCAGCAAATGGACAGGTGTTGGTACGCAGTATTTT
cdr3_aa: CASSKWTGVGTQYF

v_call: TRBV7-2
clone_size: -
j_call: TRBJ2-5
d_call: -
cdr3_nt: TGTGCCAGCAGCTCAGACTACCGGGAGACCCAGTACTTC
cdr3_aa: CASSSDYRETQYF

v_call: TRBV11-1
clone_size: -
j_call: TRBJ2-1
d_call: -
cdr3_nt: TGTGCCAGCAGCTCTGACAATGAGCAGTTCTTC
cdr3_aa: CASSSDNEQFF

v_call: TRBV15
clone_size: few
j_call: TRBJ1-5
d_call: -
cdr3_nt: TGTGCCACCAGCAGAGATTGGGGCCCAAATCAGCCCCAGCATTTT
cdr3_aa: CATSRDWGPNQPQHF

v_call: TRBV18
clone_size: few
j_call: TRBJ2-5
d_call: -
cdr3_nt: TGTGCCAGCTCACCACCAGGGGTCCGAGAGACCCAGTACTTC
cdr3_aa: CASSPPGVRETQYF

v_call: TRBV5-1
clone_size: -
j_call: TRBJ1-2
d_call: TRBD1
cdr3_nt: TGCGCCAGCAGCCCCCTGGACAGGGTACTAGGCTACACCTTC
cdr3_aa: CASSPLDRVLGYTF

v_call: TRBV7-7
clone_size: -
j_call: TRBJ2-7
d_call: TRBD1
cdr3_nt: TGTGCCAGCAGCTTAGCGGGACAGGGCCACGAGCAGTACTTC
cdr3_aa: CASSLAGQGHEQYF

v_call: TRBV7-9
clone_size: -
j_call: TRBJ2-1
d_call: TRBD2
cdr3_nt: TGTGCCAGCAGCTTAGGGACTGGCGGGGGGTACAATGAGCAGTTCTTC
cdr3_aa: CASSLGTGGGYNEQFF

v_call: TRBV7-2
clone_size: -
j_call: TRBJ2-3
d_call: TRBD2
cdr3_nt: TGTGCCAGCAGCTCCGGGACTAGCGGGAGGGCCACAGATACGCAGTATTTT
cdr3_aa: CASSSGTSGRATDTQYF

v_call: TRBV14
clone_size: -
j_call: TRBJ1-2
d_call: -
cdr3_nt: TGTGCCAGCAGCCAAGATGGTAGGGGCGGCTACACCTTC
cdr3_aa: CASSQDGRGGYTF

v_call: TRBV28
clone_size: -
j_call: TRBJ2-5
d_call: -
cdr3_nt: TGTGCCAACAGTTTAGTCAAAGAGACCCAGTACTTC
cdr3_aa: CANSLVKETQYF

v_call: TRBV30
clone_size: once
j_call: TRBJ2-5
d_call: -
cdr3_nt: TGTGCCTGGGACGCAGGCGCGGGCGGGACCCAGTACTTC
cdr3_aa: CAWDAGAGGTQYF

v_call: TRBV29-1
clone_size: -
j_call: TRBJ2-7
d_call: TRBD1
cdr3_nt: TGCAGCGTTGACGACAGGGTTTCGGGGCAGTACTTC
cdr3_aa: CSVDDRVSGQYF

v_call: TRBV19
clone_size: -
j_call: TRBJ2-3
d_call: -
cdr3_nt: TGTGCCAGTAGTTCCGGTGGAGCGGGCCACCCAGATACGCAGTATTTT
cdr3_aa: CASSSGGAGHPDTQYF

v_call: TRBV7-2
clone_size: -
j_call: TRBJ1-2
d_call: -
cdr3_nt: TGTGCCAGCAGCCCCACAAGTTATGGCTACACCTTC
cdr3_aa: CASSPTSYGYTF

v_call: TRBV15
clone_size: -
j_call: TRBJ2-5
d_call: -
cdr3_nt: TGTGCCACCAGCAGAGATCGCCGACAAGAGACCCAGTACTTC
cdr3_aa: CATSRDRRQETQYF

v_call: TRBV5-1
clone_size: -
j_call: TRBJ1-5
d_call: -
cdr3_nt: TGCGCCAGCAGCATTGATGCCTCAACTCAGCCCCAGCATTTT
cdr3_aa: CASSIDASTQPQHF

v_call: TRBV6-5
clone_size: -
j_call: TRBJ2-7
d_call: -
cdr3_nt: TGTGCCAGCAGCCGCCGAGGGGGCGAGCAGTACTTC
cdr3_aa: CASSRRGGEQYF

v_call: TRBV30
clone_size: -
j_call: TRBJ1-3
d_call: -
cdr3_nt: TGTGCCTGGAGTAGCAGACCTGGAAACACCATATATTTT
cdr3_aa: CAWSSRPGNTIYF

v_call: TRBV5-8
clone_size: once
j_call: TRBJ2-7
d_call: TRBD1
cdr3_nt: TGTGCCAGCAGACACCGGGACAGACTCTACGAGCAGTACTTC
cdr3_aa: CASRHRDRLYEQYF

v_call: TRBV2
clone_size: -
j_call: TRBJ2-1
d_call: -
cdr3_nt: TGTGCCAGCAGTGTTACGAGCAATGAGCAGTTCTTC
cdr3_aa: CASSVTSNEQFF

v_call: TRBV28
clone_size: -
j_call: TRBJ1-2
d_call: -
cdr3_nt: TGTGCCAGCAGTTACAGGAGGGGCTATGGCTACACCTTC
cdr3_aa: CASSYRRGYGYTF

v_call: TRBV7-2
clone_size: once
j_call: TRBJ2-7
d_call: TRBD2
cdr3_nt: TGTGCCAGCAGCTTAGCGGGAGGGTACGAGCAGTACTTC
cdr3_aa: CASSLAGGYEQYF

v_call: TRBV5-4
clone_size: -
j_call: TRBJ2-3
d_call: TRBD2
cdr3_nt: TGTGCCAGCAGCTTACGGACTAGCGGGCCCCCTAAGGATACGCAGTATTTT
cdr3_aa: CASSLRTSGPPKDTQYF

v_call: TRBV10-3
clone_size: -
j_call: TRBJ2-7
d_call: -
cdr3_nt: TGTGCCATCAGCGCTGGGGGGAACTACGAGCAGTACTTC
cdr3_aa: CAISAGGNYEQYF

v_call: TRBV29-1
clone_size: -
j_call: TRBJ2-3
d_call: -
cdr3_nt: TGCAGCGACGATACGCAGTATTTT
cdr3_aa: CSDDTQYF

v_call: TRBV28
clone_size: -
j_call: TRBJ2-7
d_call: TRBD1
cdr3_nt: TGTGCCAGCAGTCATGGTGGGACAGGGGTTCCCGAGCAGTACTTC
cdr3_aa: CASSHGGTGVPEQYF